Reported below is one T cell receptor (beta chain). What this receptor recognizes is not known. One base away there is no much larger clone; base qualities are not given. The sample is drawn from a study of lymphopenia after photon versus proton radiotherapy (dated by TCRdb to the late 2010s). Broadly, across the study: Photon and proton radiation therapy were compared by the study for their immunological effects in patients with gastrointestinal tumors who developed high-grade lymphopenia. A cohort of roughly 18 patients with gastrointestinal tumors who received either photon or proton therapy and subsequently developed lymphopenia was included. The goal of the study was to characterize the differences between the two radiation modalities in how they affect the immune system. Study-wide conclusions, independent of this receptor: The survival association was examined only in patients who died, and the authors described better survival with proton therapy as a possibility, not as a demonstrated result. Across the cohort, among patients who died, a greater drop in TCR diversity after the nadir was inversely correlated with overall survival time. Proton-treated patients stayed relatively stable during treatment, while photon-treated patients lost naive T cells and TCR diversity and gained effector/memory populations. Once the lymphocyte count had reached its nadir, the repertoires of photon-treated patients showed oligoclonal expansion, particularly of CD8+ Temra cells, and this expansion drove the decline in diversity.

Library prep was done by the immunoSEQ multiplex PCR assay. Alongside multiparametric flow cytometry, deep sequencing of rearranged TCR beta loci was used to profile the T cell repertoires. In its TCRdb copy, this immuneACCESS table keeps in-frame sequences only and misses some clones. Where compared with another copy, unresolved V genes explain less than half of these, and the others have no known cause. This sample lists tens of thousands of clones; approximately 89% were detected once. The ten largest account for approximately 6.6% of the sample. The CDR3 covers 15 residues, taking in both the cysteine and the phenylalanine. The only DNA kept is the CDR3, 45 bases in frame from the first base. CDR1 and CDR2, looked up from the germline V gene, are MDHEN and SYDVKM. The V end loses 4 bases and the J end loses 0 bases, and a stretch of 10 bases separates them.

The chain employs TRBV28 and TRBJ1-5; the D gene lacks a confident call. The sequence was collected from a woman between 65 and 79 years old with pancreatic cancer. Some clones in this sample may be carry-over from other donors' samples. Sequencing was performed on peripheral blood, taken from a patient treated with proton-based radiotherapy. CDR3 loop: CASSSIQYSNQPQHF. The nucleotide sequence reads as follows: TGTGCCAGCAGTTCCATACAGTATAGCAATCAGCCCCAGCATTTT.